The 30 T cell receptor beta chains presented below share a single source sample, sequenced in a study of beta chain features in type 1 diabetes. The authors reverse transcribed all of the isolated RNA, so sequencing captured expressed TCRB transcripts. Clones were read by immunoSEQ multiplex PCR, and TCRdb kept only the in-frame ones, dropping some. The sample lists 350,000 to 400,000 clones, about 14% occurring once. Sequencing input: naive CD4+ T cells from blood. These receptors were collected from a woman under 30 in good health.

CDR3 nucleotide sequence: TGTGCCTGGGGGGACAGGGTAATGCTAGCCAAAAACATTCAGTACTTC. Translating it yields CAWGDRVMLAKNIQYF. V usage is TRBV30 and J usage is TRBJ2-4; 9 bases line up with TRBD1. Trimming cost V 5 bases and J 0 bases; bases outside gene matches: 8. There are 16 residues in the CDR3. CDR1 and CDR2 from the germline V gene are GTSNPN and SVGIG (reference sequence).

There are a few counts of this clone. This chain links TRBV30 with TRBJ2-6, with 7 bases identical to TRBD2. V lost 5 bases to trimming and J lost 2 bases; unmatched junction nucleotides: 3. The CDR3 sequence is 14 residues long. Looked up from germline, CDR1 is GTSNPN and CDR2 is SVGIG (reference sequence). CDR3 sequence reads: CAWGRAAGANVLTF. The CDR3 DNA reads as TGTGCCTGGGGGAGGGCCGCTGGGGCCAACGTCCTGACTTTC.

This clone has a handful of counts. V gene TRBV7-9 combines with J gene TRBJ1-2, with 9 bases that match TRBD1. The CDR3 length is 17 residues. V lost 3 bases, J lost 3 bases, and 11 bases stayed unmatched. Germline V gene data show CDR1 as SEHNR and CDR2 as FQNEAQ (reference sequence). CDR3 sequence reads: CASSLDRGGGYDYGYTF. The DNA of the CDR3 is TGTGCCAGCAGCTTGGACAGGGGTGGAGGTTATGACTATGGCTACACCTTC.

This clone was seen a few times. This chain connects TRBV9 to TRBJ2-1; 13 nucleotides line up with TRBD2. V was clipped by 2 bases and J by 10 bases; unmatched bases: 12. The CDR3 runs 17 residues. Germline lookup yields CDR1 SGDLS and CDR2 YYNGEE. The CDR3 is CASSVGTSGNLVDEQFF. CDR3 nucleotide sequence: TGTGCCAGCAGCGTGGGGACTAGCGGGAATCTGGTCGACGAGCAGTTCTTC.

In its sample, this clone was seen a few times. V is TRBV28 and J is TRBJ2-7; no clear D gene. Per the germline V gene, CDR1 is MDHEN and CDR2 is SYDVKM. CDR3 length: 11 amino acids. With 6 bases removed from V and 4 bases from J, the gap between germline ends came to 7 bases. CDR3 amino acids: CASSHWYEQYF. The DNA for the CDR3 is TGTGCCAGCAGCCACTGGTACGAGCAGTACTTC.

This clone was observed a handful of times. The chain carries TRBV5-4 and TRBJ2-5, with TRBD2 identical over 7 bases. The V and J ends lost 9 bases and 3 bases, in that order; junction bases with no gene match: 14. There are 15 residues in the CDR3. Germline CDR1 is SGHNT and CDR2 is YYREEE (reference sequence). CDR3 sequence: CAIRFGRGGEETQYF. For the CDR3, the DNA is TGTGCCATCCGATTCGGGCGGGGAGGGGAAGAGACCCAGTACTTC.

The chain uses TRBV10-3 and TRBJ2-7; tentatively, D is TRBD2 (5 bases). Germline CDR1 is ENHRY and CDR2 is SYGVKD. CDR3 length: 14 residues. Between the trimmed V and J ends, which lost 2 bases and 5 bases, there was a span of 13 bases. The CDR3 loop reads CAISEGGSLDEQYF. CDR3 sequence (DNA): TGTGCCATCAGTGAGGGTGGGAGTCTCGACGAGCAGTACTTC.

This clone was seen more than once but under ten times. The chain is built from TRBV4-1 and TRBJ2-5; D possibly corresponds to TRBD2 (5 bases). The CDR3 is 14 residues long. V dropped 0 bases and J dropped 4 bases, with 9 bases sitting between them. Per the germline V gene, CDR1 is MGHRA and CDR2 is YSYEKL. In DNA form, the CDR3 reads TGCGCCAGCAGCCAAGAAAAACGGGGAGAGACCCAGTACTTC. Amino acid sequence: CASSQEKRGETQYF.

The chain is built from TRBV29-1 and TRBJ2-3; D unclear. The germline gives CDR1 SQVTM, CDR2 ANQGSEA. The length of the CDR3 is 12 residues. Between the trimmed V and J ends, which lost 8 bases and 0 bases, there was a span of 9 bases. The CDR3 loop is CSPSESTDTQYF. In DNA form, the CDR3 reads TGCAGCCCGAGCGAGAGCACAGATACGCAGTATTTT.

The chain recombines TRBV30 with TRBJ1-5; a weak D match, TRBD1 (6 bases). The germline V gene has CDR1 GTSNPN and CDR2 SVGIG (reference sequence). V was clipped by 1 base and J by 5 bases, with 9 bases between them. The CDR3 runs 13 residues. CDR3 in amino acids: CAWSEQGYQPQHF. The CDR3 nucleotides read TGTGCCTGGAGTGAACAGGGTTATCAGCCCCAGCATTTT.

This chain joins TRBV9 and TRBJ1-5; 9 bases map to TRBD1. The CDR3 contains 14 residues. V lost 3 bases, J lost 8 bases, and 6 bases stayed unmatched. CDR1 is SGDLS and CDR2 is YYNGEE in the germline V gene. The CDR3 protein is CASSGDRVWEPQHF. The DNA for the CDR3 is TGTGCCAGCAGCGGGGACAGGGTATGGGAGCCCCAGCATTTT.

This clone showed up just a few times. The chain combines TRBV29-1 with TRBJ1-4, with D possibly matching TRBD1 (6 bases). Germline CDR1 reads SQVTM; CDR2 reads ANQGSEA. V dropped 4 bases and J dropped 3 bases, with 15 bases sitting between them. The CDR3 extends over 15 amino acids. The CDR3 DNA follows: TGCAGCGTTGGGCAGGGGCACATATCTAATGAAAAACTGTTTTTT. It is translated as CSVGQGHISNEKLFF.

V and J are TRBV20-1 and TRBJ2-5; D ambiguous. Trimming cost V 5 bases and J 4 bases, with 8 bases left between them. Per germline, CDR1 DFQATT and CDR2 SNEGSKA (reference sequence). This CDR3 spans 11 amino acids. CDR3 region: CSAGPVETQYF. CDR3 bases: TGCAGTGCTGGGCCTGTAGAGACCCAGTACTTC.

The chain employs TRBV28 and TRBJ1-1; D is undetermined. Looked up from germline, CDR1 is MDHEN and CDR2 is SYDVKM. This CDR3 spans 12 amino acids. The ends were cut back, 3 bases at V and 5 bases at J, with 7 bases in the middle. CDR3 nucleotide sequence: TGTGCCAGCAGTTTTATGAGAACTGAAGCTTTCTTT. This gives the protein CASSFMRTEAFF.

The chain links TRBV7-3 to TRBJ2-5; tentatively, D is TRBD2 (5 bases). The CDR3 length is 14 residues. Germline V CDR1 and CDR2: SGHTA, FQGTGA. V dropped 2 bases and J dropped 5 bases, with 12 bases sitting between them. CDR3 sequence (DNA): TGTGCCAGCAGCTTAGATGCGGGCCGGGAGACCCAGTACTTC. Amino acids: CASSLDAGRETQYF.

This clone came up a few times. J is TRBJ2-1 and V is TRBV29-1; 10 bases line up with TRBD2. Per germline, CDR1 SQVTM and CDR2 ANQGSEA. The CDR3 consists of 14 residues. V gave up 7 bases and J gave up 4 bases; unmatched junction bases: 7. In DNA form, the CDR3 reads TGCAGCGCAAGGTGGACTAGCGGTTACAATGAGCAGTTCTTC. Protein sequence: CSARWTSGYNEQFF.

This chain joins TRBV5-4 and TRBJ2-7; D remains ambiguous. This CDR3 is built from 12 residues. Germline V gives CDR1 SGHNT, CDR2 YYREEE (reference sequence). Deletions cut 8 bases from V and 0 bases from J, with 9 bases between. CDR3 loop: CASSLSSYEQYF. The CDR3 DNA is TGTGCCAGTTCCCTTAGCTCCTACGAGCAGTACTTC.

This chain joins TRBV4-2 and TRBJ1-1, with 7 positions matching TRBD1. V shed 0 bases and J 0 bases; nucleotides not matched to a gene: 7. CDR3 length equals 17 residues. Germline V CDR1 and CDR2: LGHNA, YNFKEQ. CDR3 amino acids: CASSQDRGQIMNTEAFF. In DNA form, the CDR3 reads TGTGCCAGCAGCCAAGATCGGGGACAGATTATGAACACTGAAGCTTTCTTT.

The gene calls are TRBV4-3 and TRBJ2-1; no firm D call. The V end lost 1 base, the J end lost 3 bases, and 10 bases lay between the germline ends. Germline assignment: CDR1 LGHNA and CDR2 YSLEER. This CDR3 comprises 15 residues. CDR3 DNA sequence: TGCGCCAGCAGCCAAGTCGTTTCTAACTACAATGAGCAGTTCTTC. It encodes CASSQVVSNYNEQFF.

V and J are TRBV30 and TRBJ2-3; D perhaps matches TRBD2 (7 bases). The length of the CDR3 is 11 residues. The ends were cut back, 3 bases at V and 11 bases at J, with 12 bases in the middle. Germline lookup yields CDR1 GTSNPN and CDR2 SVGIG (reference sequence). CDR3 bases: TGTGCCTGGAGATCAGCGGGACAGCAGTATTTT. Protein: CAWRSAGQQYF.

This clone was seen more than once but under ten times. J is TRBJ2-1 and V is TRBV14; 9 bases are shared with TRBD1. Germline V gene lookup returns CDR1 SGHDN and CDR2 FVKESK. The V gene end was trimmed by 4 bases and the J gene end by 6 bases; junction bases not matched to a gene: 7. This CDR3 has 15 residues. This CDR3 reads CASSLWTGVGNEQFF. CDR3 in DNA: TGTGCCAGCAGCCTCTGGACAGGGGTAGGCAATGAGCAGTTCTTC.

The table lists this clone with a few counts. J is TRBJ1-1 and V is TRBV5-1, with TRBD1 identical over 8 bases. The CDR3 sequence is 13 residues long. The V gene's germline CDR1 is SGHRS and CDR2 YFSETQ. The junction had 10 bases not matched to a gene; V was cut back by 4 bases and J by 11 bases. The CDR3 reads CASSADRGWGAFF. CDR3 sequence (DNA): TGCGCCAGCAGCGCCGACAGGGGTTGGGGCGCTTTCTTT.

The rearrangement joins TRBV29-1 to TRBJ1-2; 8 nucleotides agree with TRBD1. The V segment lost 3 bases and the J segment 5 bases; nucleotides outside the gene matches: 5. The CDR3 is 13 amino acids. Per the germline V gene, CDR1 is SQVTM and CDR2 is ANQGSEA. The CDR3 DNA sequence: TGCAGCGTTGATCGGGACAGGAGATATGGCTACACCTTC. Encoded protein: CSVDRDRRYGYTF.

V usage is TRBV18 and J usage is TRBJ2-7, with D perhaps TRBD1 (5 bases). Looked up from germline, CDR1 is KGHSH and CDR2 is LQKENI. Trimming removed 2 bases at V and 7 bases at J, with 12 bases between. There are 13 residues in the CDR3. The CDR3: CASSPGALLEQYF. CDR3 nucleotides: TGTGCCAGCTCACCAGGGGCGCTCCTGGAGCAGTACTTC.

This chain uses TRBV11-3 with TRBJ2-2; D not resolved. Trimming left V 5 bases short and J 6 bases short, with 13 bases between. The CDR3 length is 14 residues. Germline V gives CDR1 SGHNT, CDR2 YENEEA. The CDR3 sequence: CASSPSAAAGELFF. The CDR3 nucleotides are TGTGCCAGCAGCCCGTCCGCCGCAGCCGGGGAGCTGTTTTTT.

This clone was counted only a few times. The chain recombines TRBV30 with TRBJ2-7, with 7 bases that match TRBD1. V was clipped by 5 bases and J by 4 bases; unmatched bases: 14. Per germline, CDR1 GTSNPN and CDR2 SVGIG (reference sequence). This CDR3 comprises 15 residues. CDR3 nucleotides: TGTGCCTGGGAACCGGGACAGAATCTAGGGTACGAGCAGTACTTC. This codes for CAWEPGQNLGYEQYF.

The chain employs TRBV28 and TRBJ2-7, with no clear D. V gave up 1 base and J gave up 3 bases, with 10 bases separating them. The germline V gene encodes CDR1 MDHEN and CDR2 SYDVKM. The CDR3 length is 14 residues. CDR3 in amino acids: CASSLSQPNYEQYF. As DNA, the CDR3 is TGTGCCAGCAGTTTATCACAGCCTAACTACGAGCAGTACTTC.

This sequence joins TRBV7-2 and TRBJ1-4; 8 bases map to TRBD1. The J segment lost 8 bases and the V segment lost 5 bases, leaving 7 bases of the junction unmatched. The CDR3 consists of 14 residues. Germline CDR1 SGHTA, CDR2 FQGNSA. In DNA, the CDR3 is TGTGCCAGCAGCCGGACAGGGTTGAGCGAAAAACTGTTTTTT. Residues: CASSRTGLSEKLFF.

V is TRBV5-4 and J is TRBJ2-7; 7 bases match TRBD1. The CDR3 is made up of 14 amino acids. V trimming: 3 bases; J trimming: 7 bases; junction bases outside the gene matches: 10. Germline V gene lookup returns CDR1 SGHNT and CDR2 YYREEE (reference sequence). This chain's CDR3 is CASSSDRSPGEQYF. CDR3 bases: TGTGCCAGCAGCTCGGACAGGTCCCCTGGGGAGCAGTACTTC.

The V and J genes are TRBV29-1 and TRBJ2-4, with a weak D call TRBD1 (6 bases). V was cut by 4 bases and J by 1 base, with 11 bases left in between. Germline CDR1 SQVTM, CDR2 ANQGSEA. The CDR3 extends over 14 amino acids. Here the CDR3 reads CSVVQGSAKNIQYF. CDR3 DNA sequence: TGCAGCGTTGTCCAGGGGAGCGCCAAAAACATTCAGTACTTC.